This T cell receptor (beta chain) emerged from a study of blood T cell repertoires in COVID-19. Overall study context: The United States, Italy and Spain supplied acute and convalescent COVID-19 samples.

The method was immunoSEQ multiplex PCR; TCRdb's version includes in-frame clones alone and lacks a portion of them. This sample has 100,000 to 150,000 clones, with approximately 79% found just once. This clone has just one count. Looked up from germline, CDR1 is SGHRS and CDR2 is YFSETQ. The trim removed 4 bases at V and 3 bases at J, leaving 7 bases unmatched. There are 16 residues in the CDR3. This clonotype originated in a middle-aged man with acute COVID-19. Material: PBMCs or T cells enriched from blood (not recorded which). The gene calls are TRBV5-1 and TRBJ2-7, with 13 bases fitting TRBD2. The CDR3 nucleotides are TGCGCCAGCAGCCTCGGACTAGCGGGGGCCCTCTACGAGCAGTACTTC. This encodes CASSLGLAGALYEQYF.